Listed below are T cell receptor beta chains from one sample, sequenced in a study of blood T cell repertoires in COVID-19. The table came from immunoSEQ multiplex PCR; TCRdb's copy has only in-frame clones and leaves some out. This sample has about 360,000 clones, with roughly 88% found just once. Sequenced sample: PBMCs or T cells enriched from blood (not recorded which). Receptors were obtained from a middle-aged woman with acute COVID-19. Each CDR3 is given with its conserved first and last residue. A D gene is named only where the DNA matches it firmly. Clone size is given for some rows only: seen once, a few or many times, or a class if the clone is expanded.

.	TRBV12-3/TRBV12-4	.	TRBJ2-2	TGTGCCAGCAGGGCGGGGTGGAACGGGGAGCTGTTTTTT	CASRAGWNGELFF
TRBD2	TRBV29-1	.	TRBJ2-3	TGCAGCGTTGTAAGCGGGGTTGATTTCACAGATACGCAGTATTTT	CSVVSGVDFTDTQYF
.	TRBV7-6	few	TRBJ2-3	TGTGCCAGCAGCTTAGTTGGGACACGAGGTGATACGCAGTATTTT	CASSLVGTRGDTQYF
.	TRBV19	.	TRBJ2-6	TGTGCCAGTAATAAGGGGCGGGGGGCCAACGTCCTGACTTTC	CASNKGRGANVLTF
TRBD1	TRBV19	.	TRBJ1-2	TGTGCCAGTAGTATAGAGGAACAGGGGTCTGGCTACACCTTC	CASSIEEQGSGYTF
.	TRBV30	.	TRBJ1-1	TGTGCCTGGAGTAGCACAGGGAGCACTGAAGCTTTCTTT	CAWSSTGSTEAFF
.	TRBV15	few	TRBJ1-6	TGTGCCACCAGCCGGGAGGCAGGGATCAATTCACCCCTCCACTTT	CATSREAGINSPLHF
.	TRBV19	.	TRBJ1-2	TGTGCCAGTACCCCTAGCGGGACGAACTATGGCTACACCTTC	CASTPSGTNYGYTF
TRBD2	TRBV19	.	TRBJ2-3	TGTGCCAGTAGTACCCTAGCGGGGAATAGAGATACGCAGTATTTT	CASSTLAGNRDTQYF
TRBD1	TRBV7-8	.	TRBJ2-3	TGTGCCAGCAGCCACGGGACAGGGACAGATACGCAGTATTTT	CASSHGTGTDTQYF
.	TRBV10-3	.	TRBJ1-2	TGTGCCATCAGTGATTACGGGGGGTTGGATGGCTACACCTTC	CAISDYGGLDGYTF
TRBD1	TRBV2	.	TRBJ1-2	TGTGCCAGCAGTGAAGCGGGACAGAAAAACTATGGCTACACCTTC	CASSEAGQKNYGYTF
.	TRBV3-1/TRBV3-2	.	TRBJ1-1	TGTGCCAGCAGCCAAGATCCGGTAAGCTACACTGAAGCTTTCTTT	CASSQDPVSYTEAFF
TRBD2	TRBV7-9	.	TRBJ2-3	TGTGCCAGCAGCTTAGAGGGACTAGAGGCAGATACGCAGTATTTT	CASSLEGLEADTQYF
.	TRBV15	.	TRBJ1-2	TGTGCCACCAGCAGAGAGGAGACCATCTATGGCTACACCTTC	CATSREETIYGYTF
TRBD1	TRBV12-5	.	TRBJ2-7	TGTGCTAGTGGTTTGGTTGGGCTGAGACAGGGGGCCTACGAGCAGTACTTC	CASGLVGLRQGAYEQYF
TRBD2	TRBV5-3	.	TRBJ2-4	TGTGCCAGAAGCTCGGGAGGGGCCAGGGTGCTAGCCAAAAACATTCAGTACTTC	CARSSGGARVLAKNIQYF
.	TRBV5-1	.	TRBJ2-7	TGCGCCAGCAGCTACCTCAGTCCCTCCTACGAGCAGTACTTC	CASSYLSPSYEQYF
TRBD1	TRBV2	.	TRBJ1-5	TGTGCCAGCAACCCGACAGGGGTTATTCAGCCCCAGCATTTT	CASNPTGVIQPQHF
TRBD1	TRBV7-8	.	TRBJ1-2	TGTGCCAGCAGCACTACACCCGGGACAGATCGCGGCTACACCTTC	CASSTTPGTDRGYTF
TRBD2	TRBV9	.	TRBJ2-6	TGTGCCAGCAGCGTAGCACGGGAGGACAACGTCCTGACTTTC	CASSVAREDNVLTF
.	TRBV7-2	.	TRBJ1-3	TGTGCCAGCAGCTTAGTGGGCCGTACCTCTGGAAACACCATATATTTT	CASSLVGRTSGNTIYF
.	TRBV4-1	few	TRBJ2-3	TGCGCCAGCAGCCAACAGGGTAGGGGAACAGATACGCAGTATTTT	CASSQQGRGTDTQYF
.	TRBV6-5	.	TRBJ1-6	TGTGCCAGCAGTTACGGAGGCGGTACCAATTCACCCCTCCACTTT	CASSYGGGTNSPLHF
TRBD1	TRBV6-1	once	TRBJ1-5	TGTGCCAGCAGTGGTCAGGGGGTGGCGTATAGCAATCAGCCCCAGCATTTT	CASSGQGVAYSNQPQHF
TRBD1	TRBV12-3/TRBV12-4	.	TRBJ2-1	TGTGCCAGCAGGTTGGGGACAGTCAAGCAGTTCTTC	CASRLGTVKQFF
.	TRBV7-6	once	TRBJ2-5	TGTGCCAGCAGCCCGGTAATACAGGGCGCGGAGACCCAGTACTTC	CASSPVIQGAETQYF
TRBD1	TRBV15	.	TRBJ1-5	TGTGCCACCAGCAACCCAGGGGGGACAACTAGCAATCAGCCCCAGCATTTT	CATSNPGGTTSNQPQHF
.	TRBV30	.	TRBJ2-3	TGTGCCTGGAGTGTAGGGGCGGTCTCAGATACGCAGTATTTT	CAWSVGAVSDTQYF
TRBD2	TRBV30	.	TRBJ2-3	TGTGCCTGGAGTGAGGGGCTAGCGGGGGGAAGCACAGATACGCAGTATTTT	CAWSEGLAGGSTDTQYF
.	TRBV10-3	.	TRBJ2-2	TGTGCCATCAGACCCAGGGGTCCCGGGGAGCTGTTTTTT	CAIRPRGPGELFF
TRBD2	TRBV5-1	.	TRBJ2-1	TGCGCCAGCAGCTTGTCCGGGAGGGCCATGGCGGAGTTCTTC	CASSLSGRAMAEFF
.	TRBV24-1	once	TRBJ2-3	TGTGCCACCGAAGGGGACACAGATACGCAGTATTTT	CATEGDTDTQYF
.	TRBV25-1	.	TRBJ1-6	TGTGCCAGCAGTGGAGACAGAAATAATTCACCCCTCCACTTT	CASSGDRNNSPLHF
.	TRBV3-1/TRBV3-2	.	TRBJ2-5	TGTGCCAGCAGCCAAGAAACAGGGCGGGAGACCCAGTACTTC	CASSQETGRETQYF
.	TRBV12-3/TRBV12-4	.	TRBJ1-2	TGTGCCAGCACCTTGGGACTTCTCGGCTACACCTTC	CASTLGLLGYTF
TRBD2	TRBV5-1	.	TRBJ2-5	TGCGCCAGCAGCTTGGAAAGCGGGGCCTCCCCGCAGTACTTC	CASSLESGASPQYF
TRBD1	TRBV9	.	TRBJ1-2	TGTGCCAGCAGCGGGGACAGGGGGCGCGATGGCTACACCTTC	CASSGDRGRDGYTF
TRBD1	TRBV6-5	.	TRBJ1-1	TGTGCCAGCAGTACCCGGAGGGACAGGGAGGTAGCTTTCTTT	CASSTRRDREVAFF
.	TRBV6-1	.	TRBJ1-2	TGTGCCAGCAGTGAAGCGGGGCAGGGGAGCTATGGCTACACCTTC	CASSEAGQGSYGYTF
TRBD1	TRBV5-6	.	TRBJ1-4	TGTGCCAGCACAGAGACAGGGGATCATGAAAAACTGTTTTTT	CASTETGDHEKLFF
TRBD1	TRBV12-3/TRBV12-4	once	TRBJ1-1	TGTGCCAGCAGTCGGACAGGGGTCACTGAAGCTTTCTTT	CASSRTGVTEAFF
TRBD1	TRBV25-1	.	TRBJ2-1	TGTGCCAGCACCCAGACAGGGTATCACAATGAGCAGTTCTTC	CASTQTGYHNEQFF
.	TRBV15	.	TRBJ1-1	TGTGCCACCAGCTCCACTCTACAGGGAGACACTGAAGCTTTCTTT	CATSSTLQGDTEAFF